The present T cell receptor (beta chain) was sequenced within a study of T cell repertoires in cytomegalovirus infection. Study summary: Public TCR beta signature analysis indicated the presence of both CMV infection and matching HLA type. Study-level points and caveats: Based on cumulative public TCR beta family frequency, carriers of CMV plus the relevant HLA were identified.

This clonotype was counted only a few times. Antigen specificity is unknown. Germline V gene data show CDR1 as SGHNT and CDR2 as YENEEA. V was clipped by 5 bases and J by 1 base; unmatched bases: 4. CDR3 length: 14 amino acids. TCRdb processed the reads anew with MiXCR; each CDR3 protein has one entry. Of about 130,000 distinct CDR3 sequences in the sample, roughly a quarter were seen once. The receptor's source is a human donor in good health (CMV status not recorded). Some clones in this sample may be carry-over from other donors' samples. The sample comprised PBMCs, sequenced either directly or after in vitro stimulation (not recorded which). The gene calls are TRBV11-3 and TRBJ2-5; TRBD1 aligns across 7 bases. The CDR3 DNA reads as TGTGCCAGCAGCCCGACAGGGAGCCAAGAGACCCAGTACTTC. This translates into CASSPTGSQETQYF. The entire variable domain, with the rest obtained from reference TRBV11-3 and TRBJ2-5, is as follows: EAGVVQSPRYKIIEKKQPVAFWCNPISGHNTLYWYLQNLGQGPELLIRYENEEAVDDSQLPKDRFSAERLKGVDSTLKIQPAELGDSAVYLCASSPTGSQETQYFGPGTRLLVL.